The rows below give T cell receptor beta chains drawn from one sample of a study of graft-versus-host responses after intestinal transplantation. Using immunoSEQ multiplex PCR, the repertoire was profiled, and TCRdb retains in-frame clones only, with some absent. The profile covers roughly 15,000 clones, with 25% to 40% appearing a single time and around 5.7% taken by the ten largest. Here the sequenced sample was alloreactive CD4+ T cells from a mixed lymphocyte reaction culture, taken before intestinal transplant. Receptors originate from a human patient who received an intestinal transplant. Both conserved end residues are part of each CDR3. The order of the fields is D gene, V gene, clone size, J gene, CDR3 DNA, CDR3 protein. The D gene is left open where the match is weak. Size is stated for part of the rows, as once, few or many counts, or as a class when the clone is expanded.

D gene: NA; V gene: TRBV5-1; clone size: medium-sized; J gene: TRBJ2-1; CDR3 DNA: TGCGCCAGCAGCTCCCTTGGTGGACCCCTGATGCTCGAGCAGTTCTTC; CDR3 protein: CASSSLGGPLMLEQFF
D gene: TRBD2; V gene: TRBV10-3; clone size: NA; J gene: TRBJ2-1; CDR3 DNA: TGTGCCATCAGTGAACTAGCGGGGTTCTACAATGAGCAGTTCTTC; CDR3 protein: CAISELAGFYNEQFF
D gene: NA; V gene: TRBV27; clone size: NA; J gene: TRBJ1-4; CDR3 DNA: TGTGCCAGCAGTAGTCGTGGCAGGCTTAATGAAAAACTGTTTTTT; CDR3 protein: CASSSRGRLNEKLFF
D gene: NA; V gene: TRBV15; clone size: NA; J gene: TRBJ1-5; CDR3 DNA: TGTGCCACCAGCAGAGGTTGGGCAGGAAATCAGCCCCAGCATTTT; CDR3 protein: CATSRGWAGNQPQHF
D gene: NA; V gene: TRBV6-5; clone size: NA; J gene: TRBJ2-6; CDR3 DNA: TGTGCCAGCACCACCGAGGGGGCTGGGGCCAACGTCCTGACTTTC; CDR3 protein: CASTTEGAGANVLTF
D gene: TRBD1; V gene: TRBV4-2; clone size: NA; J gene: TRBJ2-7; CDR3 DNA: TGTGCCAGCAGCAGAACCGGGACAGGGTTTCTCGGGGCCTACGAGCAGTACTTC; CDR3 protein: CASSRTGTGFLGAYEQYF
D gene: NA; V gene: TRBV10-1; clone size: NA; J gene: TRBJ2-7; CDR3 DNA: TGCGCCAGCAGTGAGTTCCGGGGCTCCTACGAGCAGTACTTC; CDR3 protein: CASSEFRGSYEQYF
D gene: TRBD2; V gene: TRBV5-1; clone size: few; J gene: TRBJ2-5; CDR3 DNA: TGCGCCAGCAGCTTGGTTCTAGCGGAAGAGACCCAGTACTTC; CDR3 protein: CASSLVLAEETQYF
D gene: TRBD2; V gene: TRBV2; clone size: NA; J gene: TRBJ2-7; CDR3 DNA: TGTGCCAGCACAGTTGAGGCCGCGGCTAGCGGGACTAGCTACGAGCAGTACTTC; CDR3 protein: CASTVEAAASGTSYEQYF
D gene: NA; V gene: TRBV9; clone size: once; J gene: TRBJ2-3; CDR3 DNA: TGTGCCAGCAGCGTGGGGAGGACAGACACAGATACGCAGTATTTT; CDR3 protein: CASSVGRTDTDTQYF
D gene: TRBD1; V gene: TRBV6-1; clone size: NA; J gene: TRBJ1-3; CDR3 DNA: TGTGCCAGCAGTGAAAGGGGGCCGGGACAGGTACTCTCTGGAAACACCATATATTTT; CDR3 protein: CASSERGPGQVLSGNTIYF
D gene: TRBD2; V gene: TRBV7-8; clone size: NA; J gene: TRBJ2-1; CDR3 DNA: TGTGCCAGCAGCCCTAGCGGGAGGGCCAATGAGCAGTTCTTC; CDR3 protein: CASSPSGRANEQFF
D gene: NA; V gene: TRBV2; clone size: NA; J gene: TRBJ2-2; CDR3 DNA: TGTGCCAGCAAAGAGGGGACCGGGGAGCTGTTTTTT; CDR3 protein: CASKEGTGELFF
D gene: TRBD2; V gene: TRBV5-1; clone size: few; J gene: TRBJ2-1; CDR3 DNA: TGCGCCAGCAGCTCGGGGACTAGCCGAAGCTCCTACAATGAGCAGTTCTTC; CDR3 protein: CASSSGTSRSSYNEQFF
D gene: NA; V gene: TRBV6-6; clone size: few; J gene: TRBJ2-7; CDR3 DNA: TGTGCCAGCAGTCGGACCAACTACGAGCAGTACTTC; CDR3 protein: CASSRTNYEQYF
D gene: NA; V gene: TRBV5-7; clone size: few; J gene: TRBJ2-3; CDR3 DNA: TGTGCCAGCAGCTTTTGGGGGAGGACCACAGATACGCAGTATTTT; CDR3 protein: CASSFWGRTTDTQYF
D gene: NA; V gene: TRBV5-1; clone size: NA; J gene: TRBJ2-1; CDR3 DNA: TGCGCCAGCAGTCGAGTTTTAATGGGCAATGAGCAGTTCTTC; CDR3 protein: CASSRVLMGNEQFF
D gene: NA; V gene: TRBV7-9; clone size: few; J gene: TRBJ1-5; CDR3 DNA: TGTGCCAGCAGCTTACCCGGCCAGCCCCAGCATTTT; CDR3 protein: CASSLPGQPQHF
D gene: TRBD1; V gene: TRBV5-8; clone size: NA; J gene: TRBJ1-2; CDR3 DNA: TGTGCCAGCAGCTTGCGCAGGGGGCGGAACTATGGCTACACCTTC; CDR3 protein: CASSLRRGRNYGYTF
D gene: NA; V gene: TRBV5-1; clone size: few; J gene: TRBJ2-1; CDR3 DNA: TGCGCCAGCAGCTTGGGGCGTAGTGGCTACAATGAGCAGTTCTTC; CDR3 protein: CASSLGRSGYNEQFF
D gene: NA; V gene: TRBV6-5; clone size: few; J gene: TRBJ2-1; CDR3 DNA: TGTGCCAGCAGTTACGTTGCGAATTACAATGAGCAGTTCTTC; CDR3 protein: CASSYVANYNEQFF
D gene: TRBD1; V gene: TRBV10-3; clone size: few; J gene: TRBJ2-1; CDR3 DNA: TGTGCCATCAGCCACCTCGGGACAGGGGTCGATGAGCAGTTCTTC; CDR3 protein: CAISHLGTGVDEQFF
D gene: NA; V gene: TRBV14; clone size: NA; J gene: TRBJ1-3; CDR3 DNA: TGTGCCAGCAGCCAAGTCACCTCTGGAAACACCATATATTTT; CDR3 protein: CASSQVTSGNTIYF
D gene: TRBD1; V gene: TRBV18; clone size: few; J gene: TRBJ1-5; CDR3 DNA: TGTGCCAGCTCACCTGGGACAGGTAGCAATCAGCCCCAGCATTTT; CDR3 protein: CASSPGTGSNQPQHF
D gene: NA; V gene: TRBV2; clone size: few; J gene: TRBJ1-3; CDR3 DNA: TGTGCCAGCAGTGTGATCAGGGGCCGAGACACCATATATTTT; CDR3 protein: CASSVIRGRDTIYF
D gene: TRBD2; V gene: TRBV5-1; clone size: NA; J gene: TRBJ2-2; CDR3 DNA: TGCGCCAGCAGCCTAGCGGGAGTCGGGAACACCGGGGAGCTGTTTTTT; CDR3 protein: CASSLAGVGNTGELFF
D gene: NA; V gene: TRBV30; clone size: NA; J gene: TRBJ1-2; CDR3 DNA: TGTGCCTGGAGTGTACTTGAGATCTACACCTTC; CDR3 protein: CAWSVLEIYTF
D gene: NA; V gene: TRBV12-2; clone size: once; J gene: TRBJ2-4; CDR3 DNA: TGTGCCAGCAGCCCTGACCCTGGGAACATTCAGTACTTC; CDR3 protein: CASSPDPGNIQYF